One sample yielded the 3 T cell receptor beta chains listed below, sequenced in a study of blood T cell repertoires in COVID-19 (dated by TCRdb to 2020 to 2021). Library preparation used the immunoSEQ multiplex PCR assay. Drawn from immuneACCESS, this table holds only the in-frame rearrangements with V and J called that TCRdb kept. Clones are partly lost; checked studies trace under half to an unresolved V gene and leave the rest unexplained. This sample is represented by about 160,000 clones; around 85% of them were singletons. Of the sample, about 1.2% is held by the ten largest clones. Material for sequencing was peripheral blood. The receptor source for this set is a man between 60 and 75 years old who had recovered from COVID-19.

The gene calls are TRBV5-4 and TRBJ2-1, with a tentative D call TRBD2 (5 bases). The CDR3 totals 13 residues. Trimming removed 0 bases from V and 7 bases from J, with 8 bases in between. The germline gives CDR1 SGHNT, CDR2 YYREEE (reference sequence). The CDR3 region is CASSLAGVNEQFF. DNA for the CDR3: TGTGCCAGCAGCTTGGCCGGGGTGAATGAGCAGTTCTTC.

The chain couples TRBV4-2 to TRBJ1-6, with D possibly matching TRBD1 (5 bases). Trimming took off 4 bases at V and 5 bases at J, with 12 bases between the two ends. CDR3 length equals 15 residues. Germline V gives CDR1 LGHNA, CDR2 YNFKEQ. The CDR3, as DNA: TGTGCCAGCAGCCGAGAGACAGAAGATAATTCACCCCTCCACTTT. The encoded protein is CASSRETEDNSPLHF.

The rearrangement uses TRBV5-1 and TRBJ2-2; 14 bases match TRBD2. This CDR3 has 17 residues. Germline CDR1 SGHRS, CDR2 YFSETQ. V was pared by 4 bases and J by 1 base, with 3 bases of the junction left unmatched. DNA of the CDR3: TGCGCCAGCAGCCCAGGGACTAGCGGGGGGAACACCGGGGAGCTGTTTTTT. It codes for CASSPGTSGGNTGELFF. The full variable domain, with the rest looked up from reference TRBV5-1 and TRBJ2-2, is KAGVTQTPRYLIKTRGQQVTLSCSPISGHRSVSWYQQTPGQGLQFLFEYFSETQRNKGNFPGRFSGRQFSNSRSEMNVSTLELGDSALYLCASSPGTSGGNTGELFFGEGSRLTVL.